These T cell receptor beta chains were read from a single sample in a study of siplizumab effects on memory and regulatory T cells. The method was immunoSEQ multiplex PCR; TCRdb's version includes in-frame clones alone and lacks a portion of them. The table lists 90,000 to 130,000 clones, roughly 89% of them singletons, with under 1.5% in the top ten. The specimen sequenced was CD4+ T cells sorted from blood. These receptors were collected from a human donor in good health. Each CDR3 is given with its conserved first and last residue. A D gene is named only where the DNA matches it firmly. Expanded clones are given a class, and other clones once, few, many or no size at all.

>NA|TRBJ2-7|NA|TRBV28
TGTGCCAGCAGTACACACAGCGGACCGTACTTC
CASSTHSGPYF
>NA|TRBJ2-2|NA|TRBV9
TGTGCCAGCAGCGTAGTGGGGGACGGGGAGCTGTTTTTT
CASSVVGDGELFF
>NA|TRBJ2-3|TRBD2|TRBV2
TGTGCCAGCAATCACGGGAGGGCCACTGATACGCAGTATTTT
CASNHGRATDTQYF
>NA|TRBJ1-2|TRBD1|TRBV7-6
TGTGCCAGCAGCTTACGGGCAGGGGGAAACTATGGCTACACCTTC
CASSLRAGGNYGYTF
>NA|TRBJ2-7|TRBD2|TRBV18
TGTGCCAGCTCACCAGAGCGGGGAACCGAGCAGTACTTC
CASSPERGTEQYF
>NA|TRBJ1-1|TRBD1|TRBV6-1
TGTGCCAGCAGGGACCGGGACAGACAGAACACTGAAGCTTTCTTT
CASRDRDRQNTEAFF
>NA|TRBJ1-5|TRBD1|TRBV15
TGTGCCACCAGCAGAGTCAGACAGGGGTTCAATCAGCCCCAGCATTTT
CATSRVRQGFNQPQHF
>NA|TRBJ2-5|NA|TRBV18
TGTGCCAGCTGCCCCGTTGTAGGGTGTGATCGGGAGTCCCAGTACTTC
CASCPVVGCDRESQYF
>once|TRBJ2-1|NA|TRBV7-2
TGTGCCAGCAGCTTACGTGGGAGAGGGCAGTTCTTC
CASSLRGRGQFF
>NA|TRBJ2-7|NA|TRBV29-1
TGCAGCGTTAGTCGGGCCCCCCCGGGGGAGCAGTACTTC
CSVSRAPPGEQYF
>NA|TRBJ2-2|NA|TRBV19
TGTGCCACCCTCAGACAGCAGGCGAACACCGGGGAGCTGTTTTTT
CATLRQQANTGELFF
>NA|TRBJ2-1|NA|TRBV7-8
TGTGCCAGCCGTTTGGGTGGGGAGCAGTTCTTC
CASRLGGEQFF
>NA|TRBJ2-2|NA|TRBV4-1
TGCGCCAGCAGCCCGATAAAGCTAACAGTCGGCACCGGGGAGCTGTTTTTT
CASSPIKLTVGTGELFF
>NA|TRBJ2-7|TRBD1|TRBV11-2
TGTGCCAGCCACCGGGACAGAGCCTACGAGCAGTACTTC
CASHRDRAYEQYF
>NA|TRBJ1-4|TRBD1|TRBV4-2
TGTGCCAGCAGCCAAGATGGTAGGGGGCGCGGGGCGGGAGAAAAACTGTTTTTT
CASSQDGRGRGAGEKLFF
>NA|TRBJ1-3|NA|TRBV5-3
TGTGCCAGAAGCTTGGGTGACAGGCCCTCTGGAAACACCATATATTTT
CARSLGDRPSGNTIYF
>once|TRBJ2-7|NA|TRBV6-1
TGTGCCAGCAGTGAAGGCGGCACACGGGTATACGAGCAGTACTTC
CASSEGGTRVYEQYF
>NA|TRBJ2-3|NA|TRBV18
TGTGCCAGCTCACCACCGCCGATCACGGATACGCAGTATTTT
CASSPPPITDTQYF
>NA|TRBJ1-4|TRBD1|TRBV28
TGTGCCAGCAGTCAGACAGGGGGGGATGAAAAACTGTTTTTT
CASSQTGGDEKLFF
>NA|TRBJ2-7|NA|TRBV10-3
TGTGCCATCAGTGACGGGAGCAGCTCCTACGAGCAGTACTTC
CAISDGSSSYEQYF
>NA|TRBJ2-3|TRBD1|TRBV5-8
TGTGCCAGCAGCTCGGGACAGCAGGCAGATACGCAGTATTTT
CASSSGQQADTQYF
>NA|TRBJ1-1|NA|TRBV14
TGTGCCAGCAGCCCTCAAGTCTGGAACACTGAAGCTTTCTTT
CASSPQVWNTEAFF
>NA|TRBJ2-2|TRBD2|TRBV6-5
TGTGCCAGCAGTGATAGCGGGGCAACCGGGGAGCTGTTTTTT
CASSDSGATGELFF
>NA|TRBJ2-5|NA|TRBV5-1
TGCGCCAGTACCGAGACTGGGGGAGAGACCCAGTACTTC
CASTETGGETQYF
>NA|TRBJ2-3|TRBD2|TRBV5-1
TGCGCCAGCAAGACTAGCGGGACGGGCCCAGATACGCAGTATTTT
CASKTSGTGPDTQYF
>NA|TRBJ1-2|NA|TRBV19
TGTGCCAGTAGTTCAACCCGGACCTCGGGGGGCTACACCTTC
CASSSTRTSGGYTF
>NA|TRBJ1-5|NA|TRBV6-6
TGTGCCAGCAGTTACTTTCGGCAGAAGGAGCCCCAGCATTTT
CASSYFRQKEPQHF
>NA|TRBJ1-3|NA|TRBV5-6
TGTGCCAGCAGCTTTAACTCGGGATCCTGGGCAACGGGAAACACCATATATTTT
CASSFNSGSWATGNTIYF
>NA|TRBJ2-3|NA|TRBV10-3
TGTGCCTTCCGGGGCAGCAACACAGATACGCAGTATTTT
CAFRGSNTDTQYF
>NA|TRBJ1-1|NA|TRBV7-9
TGTGCCAGCAGCCCCCCGGGACAAAGGGCTTTCTTT
CASSPPGQRAFF
>NA|TRBJ2-3|TRBD2|TRBV4-2
TGTGCCAGCAGCCAAGGTCCGGGAGCGGGGGGGCCGGGCACAGATACGCAGTATTTT
CASSQGPGAGGPGTDTQYF
>NA|TRBJ2-7|TRBD2|TRBV28
TGTGCCAGCAGTCAATGGGGCGGGGGCTCCTACGAGCAGTACTTC
CASSQWGGGSYEQYF
>NA|TRBJ2-1|NA|TRBV25-1
TGTGCCAGCAGGGCCCCGGGCCCGTTCAATGAGCAGTTCTTC
CASRAPGPFNEQFF
>NA|TRBJ2-7|NA|TRBV2
TGTGCCAGCAGAGCCCAGTCAAGAGCCTACGAGCAGTACTTC
CASRAQSRAYEQYF
>NA|TRBJ2-7|NA|TRBV19
TGTGCCAGTAGTGTGGGTCCAAACGATTACGAGCAGTACTTC
CASSVGPNDYEQYF
>NA|TRBJ2-5|NA|TRBV25-1
TGTGCCAGCAGTGAATCTGGGGAAAAAAAAGAGACCCAGTACTTC
CASSESGEKKETQYF
>NA|TRBJ2-2|NA|TRBV18
TGTGCCAGCTCACCAAACAAGAACACCGGGGAGCTGTTTTTT
CASSPNKNTGELFF
>NA|TRBJ2-2|NA|TRBV5-1
TGCGCCAGCAGCTTAGGGGGTCCCGCGAACACCGGGGAGCTGTTTTTT
CASSLGGPANTGELFF
>NA|TRBJ1-1|NA|TRBV7-9
TGTGCCAGCAGCTTAGAATTACGCCTCAACACTGAAGCTTTCTTT
CASSLELRLNTEAFF
>NA|TRBJ1-2|NA|TRBV19
TGTGCCAGTAGTCCTAATACAGGGTTCTCCTATGGCTACACCTTC
CASSPNTGFSYGYTF
>NA|TRBJ1-3|TRBD1|TRBV18
TGTGCCAGCTCAGCTATGGCAGGGGGCTCTGGAAACACCATATATTTT
CASSAMAGGSGNTIYF
>NA|TRBJ2-7|TRBD2|TRBV11-3
TGTGCCAGCAGCTCACTAGCGGGAACGGACGAGCAGTACTTC
CASSSLAGTDEQYF
>NA|TRBJ2-7|TRBD2|TRBV11-3
TGTGCCAGCAGCTTAAGGGAGGGGTCCTACGAGCAGTACTTC
CASSLREGSYEQYF
>NA|TRBJ2-3|TRBD1|TRBV7-3
TGTGCCAGCAGAACAGGGGGCACAGATACGCAGTATTTT
CASRTGGTDTQYF
>NA|TRBJ2-7|NA|TRBV5-1
TGCGCCAGCAGCTCTGACCCCTCAGGGCTCTACGAGCAGTACTTC
CASSSDPSGLYEQYF
>NA|TRBJ2-2|NA|TRBV7-7
TGTGCCAGCAGCCCGACGGGCGGGCTGTCCGGGGAGCTGTTTTTT
CASSPTGGLSGELFF
>NA|TRBJ2-4|TRBD1|TRBV7-9
TGTGCCAGCAGCTCCGTCGACAGGGGGCTTGGCATTCAGTACTTC
CASSSVDRGLGIQYF
>NA|TRBJ2-5|NA|TRBV5-6
TGTGCCAGCAGCCGGGATTACCAAGAGACCCAGTACTTC
CASSRDYQETQYF
>NA|TRBJ2-2|TRBD2|TRBV19
TGTGCCAGTACCACACTCACTTTAGCGGGTTATAACACCGGGGAGCTGTTTTTT
CASTTLTLAGYNTGELFF
>NA|TRBJ2-1|NA|TRBV25-1
TGTGCCAGCAGTGAATGGGACGGCGGCAAGAATGAGCAGTTCTTC
CASSEWDGGKNEQFF